What follows is one T cell receptor beta chain and its context. Its antigen target is currently unknown. No base qualities exist here, and no much larger clone lies one base off it. This record belongs to a study of stem cell transplantation in POMP-related autoinflammatory disease (dated by TCRdb to the early 2020s). With regard to the full study: The study hypothesized that defective thymoproteasomes impair MHC class I-dependent CD8+ T-cell differentiation and positive selection, skewing the TRB repertoire. Before transplant, patients showed CD4+ naive T-cell skewing, low CD8+ T-cell proportions, and reduced T-cell cytokine secretion. After transplant, DNA chimerism analysis showed 100% donor engraftment of neutrophils and platelets through one year. The effect of POMP deficiency on T-cell receptor beta repertoire diversity and CDR3 characteristics was assessed by high-throughput TRB sequencing. The full study reports these points: The trend toward lower diversity and increased clonality in PRAID patients was statistically significant only for regulatory T cells. A trend toward lower TRB diversity and higher clonality was observed in PRAID patients across all analyzed T-cell subsets. A restricted number of unique TRB V-J gene pairings was observed in PRAID patients.

The trim is 0 bases for V and 3 bases for J, with a gap of 18 bases between the germline ends. From cysteine to phenylalanine, the CDR3 is 17 amino acids long. Only the CDR3 DNA stays, 51 bases, in frame from base 1. As encoded in the germline V gene (reference sequence), CDR1 is LNHNV while CDR2 is YYDKDF. The library was obtained by the immunoSEQ multiplex PCR assay. Turning to the authors' computational methods: Shannon entropy, which accounts for clonal size distribution, was used to quantify repertoire diversity. The Gini-Simpson index (Simpson_1-D) was used to measure inequality of clonotype distribution. TCRdb's version of the immuneACCESS table is confined to in-frame rearrangements and falls short of the full clone set. An unresolved V gene accounts for under half of the shortfall where checked; the remainder is of unknown origin. V and J calls plus clone size are reproduced from that table; the DNA served to infer D and trimming. Across this sample there are tens of thousands of clones, with roughly 93% seen only once. The ten largest clones capture around 0.72% of the sample.

The sample's time point, from its label and the paper: after hematopoietic stem cell transplant. PRAID was a condition in which autoinflammation came alongside prominent immunodeficiency. Before TRB sequencing, T-cell subsets (conventional T cells, CD8+ T cells, regulatory T cells, T follicular helper cells) were sorted. The chain is made from TRBV15 and TRBJ2-7; possibly the D gene is TRBD1, per 6 matching bases. The clonotype was recovered from a human patient with POMP-related autoinflammation and immune dysregulation (PRAID). Post transplant, some T cells may arise from the graft donor. The sequences come from CD4+ T cells from PBMCs, collected after stem cell transplantation. The nucleotide sequence reads as follows: TGTGCCACCAGCAGAGACTACAGGGTGGGGGCTCTCTACGAGCAGTACTTC. Translation gives CATSRDYRVGALYEQYF.